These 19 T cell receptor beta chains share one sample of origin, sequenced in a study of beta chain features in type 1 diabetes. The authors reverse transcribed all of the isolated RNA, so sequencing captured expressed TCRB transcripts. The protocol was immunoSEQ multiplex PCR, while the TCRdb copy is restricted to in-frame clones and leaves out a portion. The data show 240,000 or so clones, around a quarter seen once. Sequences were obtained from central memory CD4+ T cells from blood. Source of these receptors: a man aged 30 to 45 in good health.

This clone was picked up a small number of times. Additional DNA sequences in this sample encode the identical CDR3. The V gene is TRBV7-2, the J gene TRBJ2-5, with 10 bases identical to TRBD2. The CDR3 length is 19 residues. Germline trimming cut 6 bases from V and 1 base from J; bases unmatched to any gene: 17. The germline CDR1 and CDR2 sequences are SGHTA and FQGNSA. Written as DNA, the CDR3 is TGTGCCAGCAGACCTAATATGCCCGCTAGCGGGGGCTCCCAAGAGACCCAGTACTTC. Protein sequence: CASRPNMPASGGSQETQYF.

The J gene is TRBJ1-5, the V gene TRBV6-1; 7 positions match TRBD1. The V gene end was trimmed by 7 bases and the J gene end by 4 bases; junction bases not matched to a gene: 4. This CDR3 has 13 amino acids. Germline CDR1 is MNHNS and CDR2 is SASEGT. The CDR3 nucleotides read TGTGCCAGCAATGGACAGGTAAATCAGCCCCAGCATTTT. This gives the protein CASNGQVNQPQHF.

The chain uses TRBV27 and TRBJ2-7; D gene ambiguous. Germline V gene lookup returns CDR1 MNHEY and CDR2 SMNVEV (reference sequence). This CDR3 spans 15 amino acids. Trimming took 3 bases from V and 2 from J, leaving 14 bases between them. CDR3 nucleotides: TGTGCCAGCAGTTTTACCCCCAAGGGTCCCTACGAGCAGTACTTC. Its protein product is CASSFTPKGPYEQYF.

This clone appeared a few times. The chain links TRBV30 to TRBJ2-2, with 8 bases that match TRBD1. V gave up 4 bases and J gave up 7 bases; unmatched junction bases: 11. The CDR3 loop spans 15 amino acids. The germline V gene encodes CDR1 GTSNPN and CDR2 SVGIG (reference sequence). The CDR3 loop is CAWKGGQGLGGELFF. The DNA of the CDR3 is TGTGCCTGGAAGGGCGGACAGGGTCTCGGCGGGGAGCTGTTTTTT.

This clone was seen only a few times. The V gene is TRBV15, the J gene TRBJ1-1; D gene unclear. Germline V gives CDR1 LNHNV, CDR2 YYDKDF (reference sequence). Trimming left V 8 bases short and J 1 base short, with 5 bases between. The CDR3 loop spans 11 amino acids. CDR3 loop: CATEENTEAFF. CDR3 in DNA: TGTGCCACCGAGGAGAACACTGAAGCTTTCTTT.

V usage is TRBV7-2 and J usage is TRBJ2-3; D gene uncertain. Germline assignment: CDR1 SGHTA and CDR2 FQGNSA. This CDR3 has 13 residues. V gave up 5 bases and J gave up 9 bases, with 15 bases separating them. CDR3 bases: TGTGCCAGCAGCACGGGCCTACCCGAAACGCAGTATTTT. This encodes CASSTGLPETQYF. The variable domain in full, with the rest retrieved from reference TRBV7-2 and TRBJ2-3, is GAGVSQSPSNKVTEKGKDVELRCDPISGHTALYWYRQSLGQGLEFLIYFQGNSAPDKSGLPSDRFSAERTGGSVSTLTIQRTQQEDSAVYLCASSTGLPETQYFGPGTRLTVL.

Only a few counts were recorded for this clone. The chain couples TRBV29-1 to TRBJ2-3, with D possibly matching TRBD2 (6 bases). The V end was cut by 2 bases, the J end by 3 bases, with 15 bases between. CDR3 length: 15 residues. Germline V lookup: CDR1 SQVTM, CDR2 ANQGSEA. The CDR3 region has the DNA TGCAGCGTTGAAAAGGGCGCGCGGGATACAGATACGCAGTATTTT. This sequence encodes CSVEKGARDTDTQYF.

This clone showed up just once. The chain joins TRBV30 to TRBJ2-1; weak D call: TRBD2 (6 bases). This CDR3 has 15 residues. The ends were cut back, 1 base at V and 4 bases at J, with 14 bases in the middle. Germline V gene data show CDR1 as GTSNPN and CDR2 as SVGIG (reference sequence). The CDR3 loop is CAWSADSGTYNEQFF. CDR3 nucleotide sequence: TGTGCCTGGAGTGCAGACAGTGGGACTTACAATGAGCAGTTCTTC.

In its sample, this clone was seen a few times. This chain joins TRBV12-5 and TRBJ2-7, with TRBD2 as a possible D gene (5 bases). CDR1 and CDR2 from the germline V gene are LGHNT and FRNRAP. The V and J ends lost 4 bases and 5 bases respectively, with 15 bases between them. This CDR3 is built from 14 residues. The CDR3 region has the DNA TGTGCTAGTGGTTCACCAAAGGACTTAAACGAGCAGTACTTC. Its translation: CASGSPKDLNEQYF.

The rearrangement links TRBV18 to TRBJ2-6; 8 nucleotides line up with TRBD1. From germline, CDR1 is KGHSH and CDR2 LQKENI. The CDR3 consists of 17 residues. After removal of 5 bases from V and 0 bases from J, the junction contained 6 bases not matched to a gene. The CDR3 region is CASSLGQGPSGANVLTF. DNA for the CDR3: TGTGCCAGCTCATTAGGACAGGGTCCCTCTGGGGCCAACGTCCTGACTTTC.

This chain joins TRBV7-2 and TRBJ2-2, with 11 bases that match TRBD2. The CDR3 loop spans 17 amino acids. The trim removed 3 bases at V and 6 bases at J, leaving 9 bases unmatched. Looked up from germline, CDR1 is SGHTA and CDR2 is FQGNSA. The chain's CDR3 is CASSFMALAGGPGELFF. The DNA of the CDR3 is TGTGCCAGCAGCTTCATGGCCCTAGCGGGAGGTCCCGGGGAGCTGTTTTTT.

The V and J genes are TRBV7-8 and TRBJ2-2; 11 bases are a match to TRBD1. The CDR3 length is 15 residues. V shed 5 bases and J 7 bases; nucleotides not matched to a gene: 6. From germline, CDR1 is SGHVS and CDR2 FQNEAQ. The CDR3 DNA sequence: TGTGCCAGCAGCCAAGGACAGGGGGCAATCGGGGAGCTGTTTTTT. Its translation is CASSQGQGAIGELFF.

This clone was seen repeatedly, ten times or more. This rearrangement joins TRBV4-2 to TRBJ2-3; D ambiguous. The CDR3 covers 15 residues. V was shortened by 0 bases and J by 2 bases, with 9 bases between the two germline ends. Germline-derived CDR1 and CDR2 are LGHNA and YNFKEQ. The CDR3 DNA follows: TGTGCCAGCAGCCAAGATCCGACCAACACAGATACGCAGTATTTT. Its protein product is CASSQDPTNTDTQYF.

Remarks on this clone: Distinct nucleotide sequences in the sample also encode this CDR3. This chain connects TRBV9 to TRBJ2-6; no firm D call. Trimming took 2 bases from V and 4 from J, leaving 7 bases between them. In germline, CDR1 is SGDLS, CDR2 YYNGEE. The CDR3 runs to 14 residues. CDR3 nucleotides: TGTGCCAGCAGCGTCTTTTCCGGGGCCAACGTCCTGACTTTC. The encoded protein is CASSVFSGANVLTF.

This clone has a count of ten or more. CDR3 sequence reads: CASSFTGERAFF. The CDR3, as DNA: TGTGCCAGCAGCTTTACAGGGGAACGGGCGTTCTTC. V is TRBV5-6 and J is TRBJ2-1; 7 bases fit TRBD1. CDR3 length: 12 amino acids. Trimming at V came to 2 bases and at J to 15 bases, leaving 8 bases not matched to a gene. Germline lookup yields CDR1 SGHDT and CDR2 YYEEEE.

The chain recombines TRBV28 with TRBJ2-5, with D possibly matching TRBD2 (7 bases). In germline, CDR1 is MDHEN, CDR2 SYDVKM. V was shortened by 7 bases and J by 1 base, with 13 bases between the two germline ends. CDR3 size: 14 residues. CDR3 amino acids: CASTKGGGQETQYF. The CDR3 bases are TGTGCCAGCACGAAGGGAGGGGGCCAAGAGACCCAGTACTTC. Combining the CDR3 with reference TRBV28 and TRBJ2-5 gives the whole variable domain DVKVTQSSRYLVKRTGEKVFLECVQDMDHENMFWYRQDPGLGLRLIYFSYDVKMKEKGDIPEGYSVSREKKERFSLILESASTNQTSMYLCASTKGGGQETQYFGPGTRLLVL.

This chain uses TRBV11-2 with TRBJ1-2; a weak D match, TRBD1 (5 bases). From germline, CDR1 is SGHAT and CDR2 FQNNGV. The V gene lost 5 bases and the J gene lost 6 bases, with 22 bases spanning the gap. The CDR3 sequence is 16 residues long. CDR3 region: CASSIAGWGNKDGYTF. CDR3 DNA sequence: TGTGCCAGCAGCATCGCAGGGTGGGGGAACAAGGATGGCTACACCTTC.

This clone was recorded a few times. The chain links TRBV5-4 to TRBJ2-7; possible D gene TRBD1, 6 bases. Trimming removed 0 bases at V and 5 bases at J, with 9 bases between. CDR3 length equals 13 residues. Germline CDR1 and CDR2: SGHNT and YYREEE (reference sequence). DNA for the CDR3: TGTGCCAGCAGCTTGGCAGGGGTGAACGAGCAGTACTTC. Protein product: CASSLAGVNEQYF.

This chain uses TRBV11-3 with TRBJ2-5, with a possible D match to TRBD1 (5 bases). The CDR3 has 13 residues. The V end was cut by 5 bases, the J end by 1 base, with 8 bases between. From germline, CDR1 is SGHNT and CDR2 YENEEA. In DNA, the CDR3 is TGTGCCAGCAGCCCCGACAGCCAAGAGACCCAGTACTTC. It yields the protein CASSPDSQETQYF.